This entry concerns a single TCR beta chain. Its antigen is still unknown. This sample was taken from a study of siplizumab effects on memory and regulatory T cells. The CDR3 is 13 residues long. V lost 4 bases and J lost 5, with 12 bases in between. CDR1 and CDR2 (germline): SGHRS, YFSETQ. Generated by immunoSEQ multiplex PCR, the TCRdb table keeps only in-frame clones and is missing some. The sample yields tens of thousands of clones, over 95% seen once. Findings of the study overall: Memory cells seemed less diverse than naive T cells, which also seemed major contributors to the alloresponse.

The receptor was derived from a human donor in good health. The sequencing sample was made of naive CD8+ T cells sorted from blood. V is TRBV5-1 and J is TRBJ1-2, with D perhaps matching TRBD1 (6 bases). The CDR3 is CASSLDRTYGYTF. CDR3 nucleotides: TGCGCCAGCAGCCTTGACAGGACGTATGGCTACACCTTC.